This T cell receptor beta chain is drawn from a study of beta chain features in type 1 diabetes. TCRB transcripts that were expressed got sequenced, as all of the isolated RNA had been reverse transcribed. Each sample of naive, central memory or regulatory T cells had, on average, about 3.6 million reads. Some clones are missing from TCRdb's copy, which holds only in-frame ones; the method was immunoSEQ multiplex PCR. The repertoire includes 300,000 to 350,000 clones, around 20% of them detected once, and under 0.05% sits in the top ten. Germline CDR1 reads SGHTA; CDR2 reads FQGTGA. Trimming cost V 6 bases and J 0 bases, with 8 bases left between them. The CDR3 has 13 residues. General observations from the study: TCRB repertoires of naive, central memory and Treg cells appeared more similar among patients than among healthy donors. It was possible that PCR favored shorter templates, equally so in patients and controls. Reduced insertions and increased deletions marked VDJ junctions in type 1 diabetes patients.

Comments on this clone: Its antigen is as yet unknown.

This chain links TRBV7-3 with TRBJ1-1; D is unresolved. This clonotype originated in a woman under 30 in good health. Material for sequencing was naive CD4+ T cells from blood. CDR3 sequence (DNA): TGTGCCAGCAGGCCCCCGGTGAACACTGAAGCTTTCTTT. This translates into CASRPPVNTEAFF.